These T cell receptor beta chains were read from a single sample in a study of regulatory T cells in long-lasting Graves disease. Each CDR3 protein gets one entry after TCRdb re-called the multiplex PCR reads with MiXCR. The sample gives a few hundred thousand distinct CDR3 sequences, around 16% of which show up once; 20% is in the top ten. These data are also associated with another study on T cells in Graves' hyperthyroidism and ophthalmopathy.

The source was peripheral blood mononuclear cells (PBMCs), collected at new diagnosis, from a patient treated with antithyroid drugs. Receptor source: a woman between 18 and 29 years old with Graves disease. CDR3s include the opening cysteine and the closing phenylalanine or tryptophan. D genes are given only for firm matches. A clone size is listed for some rows: how often the clone was seen (once, few, many), or a class if it is expanded.

d_call	v_call	cdr3_length	j_call	clone_size	cdr3_nt	cdr3_aa
NA	TRBV10-3	16	TRBJ2-3	NA	TGTGCCATCAGTGATGGGGGCGCTACCCGCACAGATACGCAGTATTTT	CAISDGGATRTDTQYF
NA	TRBV6-2/TRBV6-3	15	TRBJ2-2	few	TGTGCCAGCAGTGAAGGTTCAGCTCTGGCCGGGGAGCTGTTTTTT	CASSEGSALAGELFF
NA	TRBV12-3/TRBV12-4	15	TRBJ2-7	many	TGTGCCAGCAGTACTCAGGGGATTGGGGCCTACGAGCAGTACTTC	CASSTQGIGAYEQYF
NA	TRBV6-2/TRBV6-3	13	TRBJ2-1	many	TGTGCCAGTGGGGAGAGCTCCTACAATGAGCAGTTCTTC	CASGESSYNEQFF
NA	TRBV6-5	16	TRBJ1-1	many	TGTGCCAGCAGTTCCTGGACACCCGGCGGGAACACTGAAGCTTTCTTT	CASSSWTPGGNTEAFF
TRBD2	TRBV30	15	TRBJ2-3	many	TGTGCCTGGGGACTAGCGGGAGGGACCACAGATACGCAGTATTTT	CAWGLAGGTTDTQYF
TRBD2	TRBV9	15	TRBJ2-1	NA	TGTGCCAGCAGCCCTAGCGGGGGGGCGGTACGGGAGCAGTTCTTC	CASSPSGGAVREQFF
NA	TRBV28	14	TRBJ2-7	many	TGTGCCAGCAGTTCGGGGACTCTGTCTTACGAGCAGTACTTC	CASSSGTLSYEQYF
TRBD1	TRBV2	14	TRBJ2-2	few	TGTGCCAGCAGTGAACCCCAGGGGGCCGGGGAGCTGTTTTTT	CASSEPQGAGELFF
TRBD2	TRBV4-2	15	TRBJ2-7	NA	TGTGCCAGCAGCCAAGCACTAGCGGGATCCTTCGAGCAGTACTTC	CASSQALAGSFEQYF
TRBD1	TRBV10-3	15	TRBJ2-7	many	TGTGCCGCAAGGGCCGGACAGGGGGTTTTCTACGAGCAGTACTTC	CAARAGQGVFYEQYF
NA	TRBV2	11	TRBJ2-4	many	TGTGCCAGCGACAGCAAAAACATTCAGTACTTC	CASDSKNIQYF
NA	TRBV6-1	15	TRBJ2-3	NA	TGTGCCAGCCTGGAGGGGCGGAGCAGCACAGATACGCAGTATTTT	CASLEGRSSTDTQYF
TRBD1	TRBV7-6	23	TRBJ1-4	NA	TGTGCCAGCAGCTTAGCGCCGCAGAGAAAACAGGGGGCGAAGAAGGCAGCTAATGAAAAACTGTTTTTT	CASSLAPQRKQGAKKAANEKLFF
NA	TRBV5-1	14	TRBJ2-3	NA	TGCGCCAGCACATTAGGGGGGAGTGCAGATACGCAGTATTTT	CASTLGGSADTQYF
TRBD1	TRBV24-1	15	TRBJ2-7	NA	TGTGCCACCAGTGACGGGGACAGAATTCCCTACGAGCAGTACTTC	CATSDGDRIPYEQYF
TRBD1	TRBV6-9	18	TRBJ1-2	NA	TGTGCCAGCAGTTACTCTAGGACAGGGGGCGGGGCTAACTATGGCTACACCTTC	CASSYSRTGGGANYGYTF
NA	TRBV28	12	TRBJ2-2	many	TGTGCCAGCCACGGGTCCACCGGGGAGCTGTTTTTT	CASHGSTGELFF
NA	TRBV3-1	12	TRBJ2-5	many	TGCGCCAGCAGCCAAACCCAAGAGACCCAGTACTTC	CASSQTQETQYF
NA	TRBV30	12	TRBJ2-6	few	TGTGCCTGGGTTTCTGGGGCCAACGTCCTGACTTTC	CAWVSGANVLTF
TRBD1	TRBV5-1	12	TRBJ1-2	few	TGCGCCAGCAGCGTACAGGGGGATGGCTACACCTTC	CASSVQGDGYTF
NA	TRBV20-1	16	TRBJ2-1	few	TGCAGTGCCAGGACGACTCAGGGAAGCTCCTACAATGAGCAGTTCTTC	CSARTTQGSSYNEQFF
TRBD2	TRBV28	14	TRBJ2-7	many	TGTGCCAGCAGTTTAGGACTAGCGGTCTACGAGCAGTACTTC	CASSLGLAVYEQYF
TRBD2	TRBV12-3/TRBV12-4	13	TRBJ2-1	many	TGTGCCAGCAGTCACCGGGGGGTCAATGAGCAGTTCTTC	CASSHRGVNEQFF
NA	TRBV7-8	14	TRBJ1-1	many	TGTGCCAGCAGCCGCGACGGACCGAACACTGAAGCTTTCTTT	CASSRDGPNTEAFF
NA	TRBV5-6	17	TRBJ2-7	NA	TGTGCCAGCAGCTTGGCAGCTGTCTCCCTCCAATCCTACGAGCAGTACTTC	CASSLAAVSLQSYEQYF
NA	TRBV20-1	14	TRBJ2-5	NA	TGCAGTGCATCGCGTGGGATGCCCCGGGAGACCCAGTACTTC	CSASRGMPRETQYF
NA	TRBV30	13	TRBJ1-2	few	TGTGCCTGGAGCCACAAAAACTCGGGTGGCTACACCTTC	CAWSHKNSGGYTF
TRBD2	TRBV20-1	12	TRBJ2-7	many	TGCAGTGCTAGAGAGCGGGAGTACGAGCAGTACTTC	CSAREREYEQYF
NA	TRBV24-1	12	TRBJ2-1	NA	TGTGCCACCAGTGACCGTAATTATGAGCAGTTCTTC	CATSDRNYEQFF
TRBD2	TRBV5-6	16	TRBJ2-3	many	TGTGCCAGCAGCTACAGACTAGCGGGCAGCACAGATACGCAGTATTTT	CASSYRLAGSTDTQYF
TRBD1	TRBV28	14	TRBJ1-1	NA	TGTGCCAGCAGTTTAGGGAAGGGGGCGGATGTAGCTTTCTTT	CASSLGKGADVAFF
NA	TRBV5-1	15	TRBJ1-2	many	TGCGCCAGCAGCCCGGGCGTGGCAGGGATCTATGGCTACACCTTC	CASSPGVAGIYGYTF
NA	TRBV30	11	TRBJ2-7	many	TGTGCCTGGAGTGGTACCTACGAGCAGTACTTC	CAWSGTYEQYF
TRBD1	TRBV18	14	TRBJ2-5	many	TGTGCCAGCTCATCCAACAGGGGGCCGGAGACCCAGTACTTC	CASSSNRGPETQYF